Below, 30 T cell receptor beta chains from the same sample are listed, as sequenced in a study of cytotoxic CD8 clonotypes in ibrutinib-treated CLL. Assay: immunoSEQ multiplex PCR; the TCRdb copy retains only in-frame clones and omits some. The data contain some 140,000 clones, about 91% of them singletons. The sequenced sample was PBMCs, obtained after 12 months of ibrutinib treatment. Receptor source: a human donor with chronic lymphocytic leukemia.

This rearrangement joins TRBV18 to TRBJ2-7; 7 positions agree with TRBD2. The CDR3 sequence is 14 residues long. The germline gives CDR1 KGHSH, CDR2 LQKENI. V trimming: 3 bases; J trimming: 6 bases; junction bases outside the gene matches: 8. The CDR3 DNA reads as TGTGCCAGCTCACCCCAGCGGGACGTTGTCGAGCAGTACTTC. It translates to CASSPQRDVVEQYF.

V usage is TRBV9 and J usage is TRBJ2-2; D unresolved. The CDR3 has 14 amino acids. Germline values: CDR1 SGDLS, CDR2 YYNGEE. Deletions cut 2 bases from V and 0 bases from J, with 5 bases between. The CDR3 is CASSVDTNTGELFF. The CDR3 coding sequence is TGTGCCAGCAGCGTCGACACGAACACCGGGGAGCTGTTTTTT.

The J gene is TRBJ2-2, the V gene TRBV5-6; TRBD1 aligns across 8 bases. V was pared by 0 bases and J by 4 bases, with 8 bases of the junction left unmatched. CDR1 is SGHDT and CDR2 is YYEEEE in the germline V gene. The CDR3 has 17 residues. This CDR3 is CASSLAVTGVTTGELFF. The CDR3, as DNA: TGTGCCAGCAGCTTGGCCGTGACAGGGGTTACCACCGGGGAGCTGTTTTTT.

The V call is TRBV10-1, the J call TRBJ2-7; possibly TRBD1 or TRBD2 for D (5 bases each). There are 16 residues in the CDR3. In germline, CDR1 is WNHNN, CDR2 SYGVQD (reference sequence). V gave up 0 bases and J gave up 6 bases, with 18 bases separating them. CDR3 nucleotide sequence: TGCGCCAGCAGTGAGTCCGGGGCCTCCGAGTCCCGCGAGCAGTACTTC. Its translation: CASSESGASESREQYF.

The V and J genes are TRBV19 and TRBJ1-2; D is perhaps TRBD1 (5 bases). Germline CDR1 and CDR2: LNHDA and SQIVND (reference sequence). Between the trimmed V and J ends, which lost 3 bases and 5 bases, there was a span of 16 bases. The CDR3 spans 15 residues. CDR3 sequence reads: CASSIGAAVGYGYTF. In DNA, the CDR3 is TGTGCCAGTAGTATCGGGGCAGCCGTTGGTTATGGCTACACCTTC.

V and J are TRBV7-3 and TRBJ2-2, with 8 bases fitting TRBD2. CDR1 and CDR2 from the germline V gene are SGHTA and FQGTGA. Losses at the gene ends were 6 bases for V and 7 bases for J; bases not matched to a gene: 10. The CDR3 extends over 15 amino acids. The CDR3 bases are TGTGCCAGCAGACAAAGCGGGAGTGATGTCGGGGAGCTGTTTTTT. It specifies CASRQSGSDVGELFF.

The chain recombines TRBV18 with TRBJ1-4, with 8 positions matching TRBD1. Germline V gives CDR1 KGHSH, CDR2 LQKENI. V lost 3 bases and J lost 7; bases outside the gene matches: 7. This CDR3 has 15 residues. As DNA, the CDR3 is TGTGCCAGCTCACCCTCGACAGGGGAAGGTGAAAAACTGTTTTTT. Its protein product is CASSPSTGEGEKLFF.

The chain is built from TRBV15 and TRBJ1-5; D gene unclear. This CDR3 has 14 residues. Between the trimmed V and J ends, which lost 0 bases and 6 bases, there was a span of 9 bases. Germline CDR1 and CDR2: LNHNV and YYDKDF (reference sequence). CDR3 bases: TGTGCCACCAGCAGAGATTTGGGAGGTCAGCCCCAGCATTTT. This translates into CATSRDLGGQPQHF.

The chain combines TRBV28 with TRBJ1-2; D is perhaps TRBD1 (6 bases). The germline V and J ends were trimmed by 3 bases and 8 bases, with 10 bases remaining between them. Germline V CDR1 and CDR2: MDHEN, SYDVKM. The CDR3 covers 12 residues. The CDR3 sequence: CASSFSGEGYTF. The CDR3 region has the DNA TGTGCCAGCAGTTTTTCAGGGGAGGGCTACACCTTC.

This chain links TRBV7-9 with TRBJ1-1; D remains ambiguous. Germline CDR1 SEHNR, CDR2 FQNEAQ (reference sequence). This CDR3 region has 15 residues. Between the trimmed V and J ends, which lost 3 bases and 0 bases, there was a span of 11 bases. This CDR3 reads CASSFGRPMNTEAFF. The CDR3, as DNA: TGTGCCAGCAGCTTTGGCAGACCCATGAACACTGAAGCTTTCTTT.

This chain connects TRBV5-1 to TRBJ1-2; D remains ambiguous. This CDR3 is 17 amino acids long. With 3 bases removed from V and 8 bases from J, the gap between germline ends came to 26 bases. Germline CDR1 reads SGHRS; CDR2 reads YFSETQ. This CDR3 is CASSYGIGQGNVGGYTF. CDR3 DNA sequence: TGCGCCAGCAGCTATGGAATAGGGCAAGGCAACGTGGGCGGCTACACCTTC.

V usage is TRBV30 and J usage is TRBJ1-4; maybe TRBD1 (5 bases). V shed 3 bases and J shed 8 bases, with 19 bases lying between them. The CDR3 spans 15 residues. The germline CDR1 and CDR2 sequences are GTSNPN and SVGIG (reference sequence). The CDR3 spells CAWRPPGRGVEKLFF. Here the CDR3 DNA reads TGTGCCTGGAGGCCACCGGGACGGGGGGTCGAAAAACTGTTTTTT.

The chain links TRBV18 to TRBJ2-1; 7 bases line up with TRBD1. J lost 2 bases, V lost 0 bases, and 4 bases had no gene match. Germline V gives CDR1 KGHSH, CDR2 LQKENI. The CDR3 runs 16 residues. CDR3 DNA: TGTGCCAGCTCACCACCCCCACAGGGGACCTACAATGAGCAGTTCTTC. Its translation: CASSPPPQGTYNEQFF.

The gene calls are TRBV9 and TRBJ2-3; D might be TRBD2 (5 bases). Trimming pared 2 bases from V and 5 bases from J, leaving 18 bases between. CDR3 length: 16 amino acids. CDR1 and CDR2 (germline): SGDLS, YYNGEE. CDR3 in amino acids: CASSVASSWYRDTQYF. The CDR3 DNA follows: TGTGCCAGCAGCGTGGCATCTAGCTGGTATCGAGATACGCAGTATTTT.

V gene TRBV4-2 combines with J gene TRBJ2-5; TRBD1 agrees at 10 bases. This CDR3 is built from 15 residues. CDR1 LGHNA and CDR2 YNFKEQ come from the germline V gene. The V segment lost 2 bases and the J segment 6 bases; nucleotides outside the gene matches: 6. Here the CDR3 reads CASSQPRDRGQTQYF. DNA for the CDR3: TGTGCCAGCAGCCAACCCCGGGACAGGGGACAGACCCAGTACTTC.

This clone has only one observation. The J gene is TRBJ1-1, the V gene TRBV5-6, with 8 nucleotides matching TRBD1. V was pared by 3 bases and J by 7 bases, with 2 bases of the junction left unmatched. The CDR3 loop spans 12 amino acids. Germline V gene data show CDR1 as SGHDT and CDR2 as YYEEEE. CDR3 in amino acids: CASSWGTGEAFF. CDR3 in DNA: TGTGCCAGCAGCTGGGGGACAGGTGAAGCTTTCTTT.

The rearrangement uses TRBV6-5 and TRBJ1-5, with D possibly being TRBD1 (6 bases). CDR1 MNHEY and CDR2 SVGAGI come from the germline V gene. V was trimmed by 5 bases and J by 4 bases, leaving 12 bases between them. CDR3 size: 14 residues. The CDR3 sequence is CASSLGTSNQPQHF. The CDR3 nucleotides are TGTGCCAGCAGTCTCGGGACAAGTAATCAGCCCCAGCATTTT.

The V call is TRBV28, the J call TRBJ1-1, with 7 bases that match TRBD1. The ends lost 4 bases at V and 0 bases at J; junction bases unmatched: 2. The germline CDR1 and CDR2 sequences are MDHEN and SYDVKM. The CDR3 is 14 residues long. The CDR3 DNA is TGTGCCAGCAGTTCGACAGGGATGAACACTGAAGCTTTCTTT. Amino acid sequence: CASSSTGMNTEAFF.

This chain joins TRBV9 and TRBJ2-3, with TRBD2 identical over 8 bases. V trimming: 1 base; J trimming: 2 bases; junction bases outside the gene matches: 6. Looked up from germline, CDR1 is SGDLS and CDR2 is YYNGEE. The CDR3 contains 16 residues. CDR3 bases: TGTGCCAGCAGCGTACAAGCGGGAGCGGTCACAGATACGCAGTATTTT. Translated, it gives CASSVQAGAVTDTQYF. Full variable domain (outside the CDR3, taken from reference TRBV9 and TRBJ2-3): DSGVTQTPKHLITATGQRVTLRCSPRSGDLSVYWYQQSLDQGLQFLIQYYNGEERAKGNILERFSAQQFPDLHSELNLSSLELGDSALYFCASSVQAGAVTDTQYFGPGTRLTVL.

This clone showed up just once. This chain joins TRBV5-1 and TRBJ1-2, with D maybe TRBD1 (6 bases). The germline V and J ends were trimmed by 0 bases and 5 bases, with 14 bases remaining between them. The length of the CDR3 is 15 residues. Germline V gives CDR1 SGHRS, CDR2 YFSETQ. This CDR3 is CASSLAPTGQYGYTF. DNA of the CDR3: TGCGCCAGCAGCTTGGCCCCCACAGGGCAATATGGCTACACCTTC.

This chain joins TRBV9 and TRBJ2-5; perhaps TRBD1 as D (5 bases). Germline CDR1 reads SGDLS; CDR2 reads YYNGEE. Trimming cost V 0 bases and J 5 bases, with 17 bases left between them. The CDR3 consists of 16 residues. This CDR3 reads CASSVAGRPAGETQYF. CDR3 nucleotide sequence: TGTGCCAGCAGCGTAGCTGGGCGTCCCGCAGGGGAGACCCAGTACTTC.

The chain uses TRBV27 and TRBJ1-2, with 10 bases lining up with TRBD1. The J segment lost 5 bases and the V segment lost 5 bases, leaving 14 bases of the junction unmatched. This CDR3 has 17 residues. CDR1 and CDR2 from the germline V gene are MNHEY and SMNVEV (reference sequence). The DNA of the CDR3 is TGTGCCAGCAGTGTACGTCCGGGACAGGGGTCCCATTATGGCTACACCTTC. Encoded protein: CASSVRPGQGSHYGYTF.

V usage is TRBV7-8 and J usage is TRBJ1-1, with D possibly matching TRBD1 (5 bases). This CDR3 contains 14 residues. Trimming removed 3 bases at V and 1 base at J, with 9 bases between. Germline V gene data show CDR1 as SGHVS and CDR2 as FQNEAQ. This CDR3 is CASSFRDENTEAFF. Written as DNA, the CDR3 is TGTGCCAGCAGCTTCAGGGACGAGAACACTGAAGCTTTCTTT.

The chain has TRBV7-2 and TRBJ1-1; D is possibly TRBD1 (6 bases). CDR3 size: 14 residues. Per the germline V gene, CDR1 is SGHTA and CDR2 is FQGNSA. V dropped 1 base and J dropped 1 base, with 7 bases sitting between them. The CDR3 sequence is CASSLGGQNTEAFF. CDR3 coding DNA: TGTGCCAGCAGCTTAGGGGGACAGAACACTGAAGCTTTCTTT.

The V and J genes are TRBV15 and TRBJ2-3; weak D call: TRBD2 (5 bases). The germline V gene encodes CDR1 LNHNV and CDR2 YYDKDF (reference sequence). V lost 10 bases, J lost 6 bases, and 14 bases lay in between. The CDR3 extends over 12 amino acids. The CDR3 region is CAIRIASDTQYF. Written as DNA, the CDR3 is TGTGCCATCAGGATAGCGTCGGATACGCAGTATTTT.

This sequence joins TRBV4-3 and TRBJ2-1, with 10 bases that match TRBD2. Germline V lookup: CDR1 LGHNA, CDR2 YSLEER. With V trimmed by 1 base and J by 10 bases, 7 bases remained unmatched. CDR3 length: 15 amino acids. The CDR3 DNA is TGCGCCAGCAGCCAAGTTGGGACTAGCGTACGGGAGCAGTTCTTC. It translates to CASSQVGTSVREQFF.

The table lists this clone with a few counts. The same CDR3 can be traced to other DNA sequences in this sample. The chain employs TRBV27 and TRBJ1-5; no definite D call. The CDR3 is 13 amino acids. Germline values: CDR1 MNHEY, CDR2 SMNVEV (reference sequence). The V gene lost 1 base and the J gene lost 4 bases, with 5 bases spanning the gap. This chain's CDR3 is CASSLLANQPQHF. The CDR3 nucleotides read TGTGCCAGCAGTTTATTGGCGAATCAGCCCCAGCATTTT.

The chain uses TRBV9 and TRBJ2-1; TRBD2 matches at 14 bases. Germline lookup yields CDR1 SGDLS and CDR2 YYNGEE. This CDR3 comprises 16 residues. V shed 4 bases and J 6 bases; nucleotides not matched to a gene: 6. The CDR3 sequence: CASSPLGTSGSNEQFF. DNA of the CDR3: TGTGCCAGCAGCCCGCTCGGGACTAGCGGGAGCAATGAGCAGTTCTTC.

The DNA for the CDR3 is TGTGCCAGCAGCTTAGGGACAGCTAACTATGGCTACACCTTC. Its translation: CASSLGTANYGYTF. The chain recombines TRBV7-9 with TRBJ1-2; possible D gene TRBD1, 6 bases. The CDR3 runs 14 residues. The germline V gene encodes CDR1 SEHNR and CDR2 FQNEAQ (reference sequence). The V end was cut by 1 base, the J end by 0 bases, with 6 bases between. Together with reference TRBV7-9 and TRBJ1-2, the CDR3 gives the full variable domain: DTGVSQNPRHKITKRGQNVTFRCDPISEHNRLYWYRQTLGQGPEFLTYFQNEAQLEKSRLLSDRFSAERPKGSFSTLEIQRTEQGDSAMYLCASSLGTANYGYTFGSGTRLTVV.

This clone has only one observation. This chain uses TRBV27 with TRBJ2-1; D is unclear. Germline lookup yields CDR1 MNHEY and CDR2 SMNVEV (reference sequence). V shed 4 bases and J shed 6 bases, with 7 bases lying between them. This CDR3 comprises 12 residues. Here the CDR3 DNA reads TGTGCCAGCAGTTCGTGGGTCAATGAGCAGTTCTTC. Its translation is CASSSWVNEQFF.